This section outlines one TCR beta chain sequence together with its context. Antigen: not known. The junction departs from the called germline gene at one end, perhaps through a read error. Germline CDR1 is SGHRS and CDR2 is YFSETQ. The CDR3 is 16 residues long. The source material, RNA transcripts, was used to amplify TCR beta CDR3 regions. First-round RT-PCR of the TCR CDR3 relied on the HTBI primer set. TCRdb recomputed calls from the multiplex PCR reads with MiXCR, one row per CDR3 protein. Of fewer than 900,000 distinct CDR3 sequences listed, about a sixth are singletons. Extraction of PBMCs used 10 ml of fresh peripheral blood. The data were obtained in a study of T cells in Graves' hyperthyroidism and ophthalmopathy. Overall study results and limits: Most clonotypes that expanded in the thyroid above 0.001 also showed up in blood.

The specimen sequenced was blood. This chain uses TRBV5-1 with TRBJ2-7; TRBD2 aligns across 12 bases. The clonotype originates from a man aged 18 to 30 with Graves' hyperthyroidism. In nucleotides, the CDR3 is TGTGCCAGCAGCTCGAGTCTAGCGGGAGGGACCTACGAGCAGTACTTC. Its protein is CASSSSLAGGTYEQYF.